Below, 24 T cell receptor beta chains from the same sample are listed, as sequenced in a study of T cells in Graves' hyperthyroidism and ophthalmopathy. RNA transcripts provided the source from which TCR beta CDR3 regions were amplified. With the HTBI primer set, the TCR CDR3 went through a first round of RT-PCR. TCRdb re-called the multiplex PCR reads through MiXCR, storing one row per CDR3 protein. The sample gives almost 250,000 distinct CDR3 sequences, over 20% of which show up once; around 32% is in the top ten. Sample: blood. Receptor source: a woman in her thirties or forties with Graves' ophthalmopathy.

The V call is TRBV28, the J call TRBJ2-5, with unresolved D. This CDR3 contains 13 residues. In germline, CDR1 is MDHEN, CDR2 SYDVKM. V lost 7 bases to trimming and J lost 4 bases, with 13 bases between them. Written as DNA, the CDR3 is TGTGCCAGCACCCCCCGGGCTCGAGAGACCCAGTACTTC. Encoded protein: CASTPRARETQYF.

A single count supports this clonotype. This rearrangement joins TRBV12-3 or TRBV12-4 to TRBJ1-6; no reliable D call. CDR3 size: 16 residues. The V end lost 6 bases, the J end lost 0 bases, and 12 bases lay between the germline ends. The CDR3 DNA follows: TGTGCCAGCAGGACCGGCGGGAGCTCCTATAATTCACCCCTCCACTTT. This codes for CASRTGGSSYNSPLHF.

This clonotype appeared many times. The chain employs TRBV30 and TRBJ1-5; no firm D call. The CDR3 has 13 residues. The V gene's germline CDR1 is GTSNPN and CDR2 SVGIG (reference sequence). The germline V and J ends were trimmed by 0 bases and 1 base, with 4 bases remaining between them. The CDR3 protein is CAWSVQSNQPQHF. The CDR3 DNA follows: TGTGCCTGGAGTGTACAAAGCAATCAGCCCCAGCATTTT.

This clonotype was counted many times. In DNA, the CDR3 is TGTGCCAGCAGCTGGAGCGGGATTTCGGGGGAGACCCAGTACTTC. This translates into CASSWSGISGETQYF. The V gene is TRBV7-3, the J gene TRBJ2-5, with 7 nucleotides matching TRBD2. V lost 4 bases and J lost 5; bases outside the gene matches: 10. CDR1 is SGHTA and CDR2 is FQGTGA in the germline V gene. The CDR3 covers 15 residues. Combining the CDR3 with reference TRBV7-3 and TRBJ2-5 gives the whole variable domain GAGVSQTPSNKVTEKGKYVELRCDPISGHTALYWYRQSLGQGPEFLIYFQGTGAADDSGLPNDRFFAVRPEGSVSTLKIQRTERGDSAVYLCASSWSGISGETQYFGPGTRLLVL.

The chain carries TRBV15 and TRBJ2-4; D is ambiguous. Trimming cost V 0 bases and J 0 bases, with 6 bases left between them. The germline CDR1 and CDR2 sequences are LNHNV and YYDKDF (reference sequence). CDR3 size: 15 residues. The CDR3 DNA is TGTGCCACCAGCAGAGATTTGGGAGCCAAAAACATTCAGTACTTC. It specifies CATSRDLGAKNIQYF.

In its sample, this clonotype was seen many times. The V gene is TRBV27, the J gene TRBJ1-2; TRBD1 matches 7 bases. V trimming: 5 bases; J trimming: 0 bases; junction bases outside the gene matches: 6. The germline gives CDR1 MNHEY, CDR2 SMNVEV (reference sequence). The CDR3 consists of 15 residues. The CDR3 bases are TGTGCCAGCAGTCCGGACAGGTTAGCTAACTATGGCTACACCTTC. Protein: CASSPDRLANYGYTF.

This clonotype was found a few times. J is TRBJ2-1 and V is TRBV6-2 or TRBV6-3; 14 bases line up with TRBD2. Trimming cost V 8 bases and J 2 bases; bases outside gene matches: 5. CDR3 length: 16 residues. The V gene's germline CDR1 is MNHEY and CDR2 SVGEGT. The CDR3 loop reads CASRGLAGGPYNEQFF. In DNA form, the CDR3 reads TGTGCCAGCCGTGGACTAGCGGGAGGCCCCTACAATGAGCAGTTCTTC.

This clonotype was counted ten times or more. The chain's CDR3 is CASSSPGVSRYEQYF. The CDR3 DNA reads as TGTGCCAGCAGTTCGCCGGGGGTCAGTCGCTACGAGCAGTACTTC. This chain connects TRBV28 to TRBJ2-7; possible D gene TRBD2, 6 bases. Germline loops: CDR1 MDHEN, CDR2 SYDVKM. The V end lost 4 bases, the J end lost 3 bases, and 16 bases lay between the germline ends. This CDR3 has 15 amino acids.

V is TRBV6-5 and J is TRBJ1-1, with 7 bases lining up with TRBD1. With V trimmed by 1 base and J by 0 bases, 5 bases remained unmatched. The germline CDR1 and CDR2 sequences are MNHEY and SVGAGI. The CDR3 is made up of 16 amino acids. CDR3 sequence (DNA): TGTGCCAGCAGTTACTATCAGGGGGGAATGAACACTGAAGCTTTCTTT. Protein sequence: CASSYYQGGMNTEAFF.

This clonotype occurred many times. V and J are TRBV28 and TRBJ2-7; TRBD2 matches at 10 bases. The CDR3 consists of 12 residues. CDR1 and CDR2 (germline): MDHEN, SYDVKM. The CDR3 bases are TGTCCAACTAGCGGGATGCCCTACGAGCAGTACTTC. Its protein is CPTSGMPYEQYF.

This sequence joins TRBV7-2 and TRBJ2-7, with 9 positions matching TRBD2. Germline V gene data show CDR1 as SGHTA and CDR2 as FQGNSA. After removal of 6 bases from V and 2 bases from J, the junction contained 5 bases not matched to a gene. The CDR3 contains 14 residues. CDR3 residues: CASRYSGGTYEQYF. CDR3 bases: TGTGCCAGCAGGTACAGCGGGGGGACCTACGAGCAGTACTTC.

This clonotype came up many times. The chain uses TRBV5-1 and TRBJ2-7; TRBD1 matches at 7 bases. The CDR3 is 16 amino acids. Germline CDR1 is SGHRS and CDR2 is YFSETQ. J was trimmed by 3 bases and V by 4 bases; bases with no gene match: 13. The DNA of the CDR3 is TGCGCCAGCAGCCCCACACAGGGGCTGAATATCTACGAGCAGTACTTC. It translates to CASSPTQGLNIYEQYF. The full variable domain, with the rest looked up from reference TRBV5-1 and TRBJ2-7, is KAGVTQTPRYLIKTRGQQVTLSCSPISGHRSVSWYQQTPGQGLQFLFEYFSETQRNKGNFPGRFSGRQFSNSRSEMNVSTLELGDSALYLCASSPTQGLNIYEQYFGPGTRLTVT.

The table lists this clonotype with many counts. The chain couples TRBV27 to TRBJ2-7; no clear D gene. CDR3 size: 13 residues. The germline V gene has CDR1 MNHEY and CDR2 SMNVEV (reference sequence). Deletions cut 7 bases from V and 0 bases from J, with 10 bases between. The CDR3 DNA is TGTGCCAGCAAGGATGGTACCTCCTACGAGCAGTACTTC. It encodes CASKDGTSYEQYF.

This clonotype was detected many times. CDR3 in DNA: TGTGCCACCCTCCGGGACACCGCGAACACCGGGGAGCTGTTTTTT. This codes for CATLRDTANTGELFF. The chain uses TRBV28 and TRBJ2-2; a possible D gene is TRBD1 (6 bases). Germline V gives CDR1 MDHEN, CDR2 SYDVKM. V lost 10 bases to trimming and J lost 0 bases, with 15 bases between them. The CDR3 length is 15 residues.

This clonotype was detected many times. The chain combines TRBV12-3 or TRBV12-4 with TRBJ1-2; D is unclear. This CDR3 spans 12 amino acids. The ends were cut back, 5 bases at V and 8 bases at J, with 12 bases in the middle. CDR3 DNA sequence: TGTGCCAGCAGTCCTCCGGGGTACGGCTACACCTTC. It specifies CASSPPGYGYTF.

In this sample, this clonotype turned up many times. The chain joins TRBV6-5 to TRBJ2-5; D tentatively fits TRBD1 or TRBD2 (5 bases each). CDR1 is MNHEY, CDR2 SVGAGI, per germline. The CDR3 is made up of 17 amino acids. V lost 5 bases to trimming and J lost 1 base, with 20 bases between them. Here the CDR3 DNA reads TGTGCCAGCAGTCGGGGCTCAATCCTAGCCCCCCAAGAGACCCAGTACTTC. Translated: CASSRGSILAPQETQYF.

This clonotype was detected only a few times. The genes are TRBV27 and TRBJ1-2; possible D gene TRBD1, 6 bases. CDR3 length equals 13 residues. V lost 5 bases, J lost 7 bases, and 14 bases lay in between. Per germline, CDR1 MNHEY and CDR2 SMNVEV (reference sequence). In DNA, the CDR3 is TGTGCCAGCAGTAGAGTAAGACAGGCTGGCTACACCTTC. Protein: CASSRVRQAGYTF.

This clonotype was detected ten times or more. This rearrangement joins TRBV28 to TRBJ1-1; TRBD1 is a possible D gene (6 bases). Germline CDR1 is MDHEN and CDR2 is SYDVKM. This CDR3 has 15 amino acids. V was cut by 4 bases and J by 0 bases, with 12 bases left in between. CDR3 residues: CASSSPTGMNTEAFF. The CDR3 DNA reads as TGTGCCAGCAGTTCCCCGACAGGAATGAACACTGAAGCTTTCTTT.

This clonotype was counted many times. The V gene is TRBV5-1, the J gene TRBJ2-4; 7 nucleotides line up with TRBD2. Germline CDR1 is SGHRS and CDR2 is YFSETQ. CDR3 length: 14 amino acids. Trimming removed 6 bases from V and 4 bases from J; junction bases left unmatched: 7. The CDR3 loop reads CASNSDGGKNIQYF. The CDR3 DNA is TGCGCCAGCAACTCGGACGGGGGGAAAAACATTCAGTACTTC.

Many counts were recorded for this clonotype. V usage is TRBV20-1 and J usage is TRBJ2-7, with D possibly being TRBD2 (5 bases). The CDR3 is 11 amino acids. The V gene's germline CDR1 is DFQATT and CDR2 SNEGSKA (reference sequence). With 6 bases removed from V and 7 bases from J, the gap between germline ends came to 13 bases. As DNA, the CDR3 is TGCAGTGCCCCTCGGGGTGCGGAGCAGTACTTC. Its translation: CSAPRGAEQYF.

This clonotype was detected ten times or more. The rearrangement links TRBV7-9 to TRBJ1-1, with no clear D. The V end was cut by 5 bases, the J end by 5 bases, with 12 bases between. The V gene's germline CDR1 is SEHNR and CDR2 FQNEAQ (reference sequence). This CDR3 has 13 amino acids. For the CDR3, the DNA is TGTGCCAGCAGCCACCCACCCGGGACTGAAGCTTTCTTT. Translating gives CASSHPPGTEAFF.

The table lists this clonotype with many counts. The rearrangement uses TRBV7-9 and TRBJ2-5, with D possibly matching TRBD2 (6 bases). The CDR3 loop spans 15 amino acids. Germline CDR1 and CDR2: SEHNR and FQNEAQ (reference sequence). Trimming removed 3 bases at V and 0 bases at J, with 11 bases between. CDR3 in amino acids: CASSFREEHQETQYF. In DNA form, the CDR3 reads TGTGCCAGCAGCTTTAGGGAGGAGCACCAAGAGACCCAGTACTTC.

Only a few counts were recorded for this clonotype. This chain uses TRBV10-3 with TRBJ1-3, with 7 positions matching TRBD1. V lost 10 bases and J lost 7; bases outside the gene matches: 16. The CDR3 has 15 amino acids. The V gene's germline CDR1 is ENHRY and CDR2 SYGVKD. CDR3 sequence: CASKESTGRSNTIYF. In DNA form, the CDR3 reads TGTGCCAGCAAAGAGTCGACAGGGCGTAGTAACACCATATATTTT.

The chain uses TRBV6-2 or TRBV6-3 and TRBJ1-5; D uncertain. Trimming cost V 7 bases and J 0 bases, with 10 bases left between them. This CDR3 has 14 amino acids. Germline CDR1 is MNHEY and CDR2 is SVGEGT. The CDR3 DNA reads as TGTGCCAGCAACGACGGAGCTAGCAATCAGCCCCAGCATTTT. This sequence encodes CASNDGASNQPQHF.